The 16 T cell receptor beta chains in this list originate from one sample, sequenced in a study of follicular helper T cells after annual influenza vaccination. Indicated time point: 2014-2015 season, 7 days after vaccination. Assay: immunoSEQ multiplex PCR; the TCRdb copy retains only in-frame clones and omits some. Counted here are 15,000 or so clones, roughly 83% occurring once; the ten biggest clones make up about 1.3%. The sample was CXCR5+ CD38- circulating T follicular helper cells from blood, taken 7 days after influenza vaccination. Subset noted: circulating Tfh, non-naive CD4+CXCR5+PD-1+ (ICOS+CD38+ or ICOS-CD38-). These receptors originate from an adult who received the influenza vaccine.

The DNA for the CDR3 is TGCGCCAGCAGCGCGGGAGGAACTAATGAAAAACTGTTTTTT. Protein: CASSAGGTNEKLFF. The chain couples TRBV5-1 to TRBJ1-4; no reliable D call. The CDR3 runs to 14 residues. CDR1 is SGHRS and CDR2 is YFSETQ in the germline V gene. V lost 4 bases to trimming and J lost 1 base, with 8 bases between them.

This clone was seen a few times. This chain connects TRBV29-1 to TRBJ2-3; TRBD2 is a possible D gene (5 bases). This CDR3 region has 13 residues. V was shortened by 3 bases and J by 0 bases, with 7 bases between the two germline ends. Germline CDR1 SQVTM, CDR2 ANQGSEA. The CDR3, as DNA: TGCAGCGTTGAGGGAGCTAGCACAGATACGCAGTATTTT. This gives the protein CSVEGASTDTQYF.

V usage is TRBV2 and J usage is TRBJ2-2; TRBD1 is a possible D gene (5 bases). Looked up from germline, CDR1 is SNHLY and CDR2 is FYNNEI. The CDR3 contains 14 residues. The ends were cut back, 4 bases at V and 5 bases at J, with 11 bases in the middle. The CDR3 sequence: CASSVDTGTGELFF. The CDR3 DNA reads as TGTGCCAGCAGTGTGGACACAGGAACCGGGGAGCTGTTTTTT.

This clone was recorded only once. This sample includes further DNA sequences coding for the same CDR3. The gene calls are TRBV2 and TRBJ2-2; the D is unclear. The CDR3 contains 13 residues. Germline-derived CDR1 and CDR2 are SNHLY and FYNNEI. V gave up 4 bases and J gave up 2 bases, with 5 bases separating them. CDR3 protein: CASSVLNTGELFF. The CDR3 DNA is TGTGCCAGCAGTGTATTAAACACCGGGGAGCTGTTTTTT. The variable domain in full, completed from reference TRBV2 and TRBJ2-2, reads EPEVTQTPSHQVTQMGQEVILRCVPISNHLYFYWYRQILGQKVEFLVSFYNNEISEKSEIFDDQFSVERPDGSNFTLKIRSTKLEDSAMYFCASSVLNTGELFFGEGSRLTVL.

V and J are TRBV10-3 and TRBJ2-2; 8 bases match TRBD2. V lost 4 bases to trimming and J lost 3 bases; unmatched junction nucleotides: 10. CDR1 and CDR2 (germline): ENHRY, SYGVKD. The CDR3 sequence is 17 residues long. CDR3 sequence (DNA): TGTGCCATCAGTGCTGCTGGAGCGGGAGTTGACACCGGGGAGCTGTTTTTT. Its translation: CAISAAGAGVDTGELFF.

This clone was observed a single time. The chain is built from TRBV5-4 and TRBJ2-6; D perhaps matches TRBD1 (5 bases). The germline CDR1 and CDR2 sequences are SGHNT and YYREEE (reference sequence). The CDR3 has 16 amino acids. The ends were cut back, 4 bases at V and 1 base at J, with 12 bases in the middle. CDR3 DNA sequence: TGTGCCAGCAGCACCGACCCAGGGTCTGGGGCCAACGTCCTGACTTTC. Translated: CASSTDPGSGANVLTF. Together with reference TRBV5-4 and TRBJ2-6, the CDR3 gives the full variable domain: ETGVTQSPTHLIKTRGQQVTLRCSSQSGHNTVSWYQQALGQGPQFIFQYYREEENGRGNFPPRFSGLQFPNYSSELNVNALELDDSALYLCASSTDPGSGANVLTFGAGSRLTVL.

The V and J genes are TRBV6-5 and TRBJ2-7; a possible D gene is TRBD2 (5 bases). V shed 6 bases and J shed 0 bases, with 15 bases lying between them. The CDR3 spans 15 residues. Per the germline V gene, CDR1 is MNHEY and CDR2 is SVGAGI. The chain's CDR3 is CASRSVRAISYEQYF. The DNA for the CDR3 is TGTGCCAGCAGGTCTGTGAGGGCTATCTCCTACGAGCAGTACTTC.

The chain carries TRBV18 and TRBJ2-3; 11 bases match TRBD2. Germline CDR1 reads KGHSH; CDR2 reads LQKENI. The trim removed 3 bases at V and 4 bases at J, leaving 3 bases unmatched. CDR3 length: 15 residues. CDR3 loop: CASSPTSGSSDTQYF. CDR3 DNA: TGTGCCAGCTCACCCACTAGCGGGAGTTCAGATACGCAGTATTTT.

The chain employs TRBV6-5 and TRBJ2-5; 10 bases line up with TRBD1. Germline lookup yields CDR1 MNHEY and CDR2 SVGAGI. The length of the CDR3 is 13 residues. The V segment lost 2 bases and the J segment 12 bases; nucleotides outside the gene matches: 6. The CDR3 is CASSYGDRGPKYF. For the CDR3, the DNA is TGTGCCAGCAGTTACGGAGACAGGGGGCCTAAGTACTTC.

The chain uses TRBV6-6 and TRBJ2-5, with D hard to call. The ends were cut back, 4 bases at V and 2 bases at J, with 8 bases in the middle. This CDR3 region has 13 residues. CDR1 MNHNY and CDR2 SVGAGI come from the germline V gene (reference sequence). This CDR3 is CASSSQAQETQYF. The CDR3 nucleotides are TGTGCCAGCAGTTCGCAAGCTCAAGAGACCCAGTACTTC.

As concerns this clone: At the DNA level, this CDR3 is encoded by other sequences in the same sample as well. The V and J genes are TRBV11-2 and TRBJ2-6, with 10 bases aligning to TRBD2. This CDR3 comprises 16 residues. Germline V gene lookup returns CDR1 SGHAT and CDR2 FQNNGV. V was pared by 5 bases and J by 4 bases, with 5 bases of the junction left unmatched. This CDR3 reads CASSTSGVPGANVLTF. DNA of the CDR3: TGTGCCAGCAGCACTAGCGGGGTCCCCGGGGCCAACGTCCTGACTTTC.

There are a few counts of this clone. V is TRBV9 and J is TRBJ2-6; 9 nucleotides align to TRBD1. The CDR3 contains 17 residues. Unmatched junction bases numbered 6, after V lost 5 bases and J lost 0 bases. Per the germline V gene, CDR1 is SGDLS and CDR2 is YYNGEE. The CDR3 nucleotides are TGTGCCAGCAGAGAAGGACAGGGGAGCTCTGGGGCCAACGTCCTGACTTTC. This sequence encodes CASREGQGSSGANVLTF.

The chain is built from TRBV11-2 and TRBJ2-7; possible D gene TRBD1, 6 bases. CDR3 size: 15 residues. The V and J ends lost 5 bases and 0 bases respectively, with 14 bases between them. The germline CDR1 and CDR2 sequences are SGHAT and FQNNGV. The CDR3 spells CASSIGQLSSYEQYF. In DNA form, the CDR3 reads TGTGCCAGCAGCATAGGACAGTTAAGCTCCTACGAGCAGTACTTC.

This chain links TRBV4-1 with TRBJ2-4; TRBD1 aligns across 7 bases. The germline V gene encodes CDR1 MGHRA and CDR2 YSYEKL. V was clipped by 4 bases and J by 6 bases; unmatched bases: 9. The CDR3 is 15 residues long. CDR3 region: CASSRGDSLTNIQYF. The CDR3 bases are TGCGCCAGCAGCCGAGGGGACAGCCTTACAAACATTCAGTACTTC.

Regarding this clone: This sample also contains other DNA sequences that code for the same CDR3. The chain joins TRBV7-9 to TRBJ2-2; D is perhaps TRBD1 (5 bases). The ends were cut back, 9 bases at V and 6 bases at J, with 8 bases in the middle. CDR1 is SEHNR and CDR2 is FQNEAQ in the germline V gene (reference sequence). The CDR3 is 11 residues long. In DNA form, the CDR3 reads TGTGCCAGGCAGGGCGCCGGGGAGCTGTTTTTT. This sequence encodes CARQGAGELFF.

V usage is TRBV5-4 and J usage is TRBJ1-2; 8 bases are a match to TRBD1. CDR1 and CDR2 (germline): SGHNT, YYREEE (reference sequence). The junction had 11 bases not matched to a gene; V was cut back by 0 bases and J by 7 bases. The CDR3 runs to 16 residues. The CDR3 spells CASSLELGQGGFGYTF. Written as DNA, the CDR3 is TGTGCCAGCAGCTTGGAGCTCGGACAGGGCGGCTTTGGCTACACCTTC.